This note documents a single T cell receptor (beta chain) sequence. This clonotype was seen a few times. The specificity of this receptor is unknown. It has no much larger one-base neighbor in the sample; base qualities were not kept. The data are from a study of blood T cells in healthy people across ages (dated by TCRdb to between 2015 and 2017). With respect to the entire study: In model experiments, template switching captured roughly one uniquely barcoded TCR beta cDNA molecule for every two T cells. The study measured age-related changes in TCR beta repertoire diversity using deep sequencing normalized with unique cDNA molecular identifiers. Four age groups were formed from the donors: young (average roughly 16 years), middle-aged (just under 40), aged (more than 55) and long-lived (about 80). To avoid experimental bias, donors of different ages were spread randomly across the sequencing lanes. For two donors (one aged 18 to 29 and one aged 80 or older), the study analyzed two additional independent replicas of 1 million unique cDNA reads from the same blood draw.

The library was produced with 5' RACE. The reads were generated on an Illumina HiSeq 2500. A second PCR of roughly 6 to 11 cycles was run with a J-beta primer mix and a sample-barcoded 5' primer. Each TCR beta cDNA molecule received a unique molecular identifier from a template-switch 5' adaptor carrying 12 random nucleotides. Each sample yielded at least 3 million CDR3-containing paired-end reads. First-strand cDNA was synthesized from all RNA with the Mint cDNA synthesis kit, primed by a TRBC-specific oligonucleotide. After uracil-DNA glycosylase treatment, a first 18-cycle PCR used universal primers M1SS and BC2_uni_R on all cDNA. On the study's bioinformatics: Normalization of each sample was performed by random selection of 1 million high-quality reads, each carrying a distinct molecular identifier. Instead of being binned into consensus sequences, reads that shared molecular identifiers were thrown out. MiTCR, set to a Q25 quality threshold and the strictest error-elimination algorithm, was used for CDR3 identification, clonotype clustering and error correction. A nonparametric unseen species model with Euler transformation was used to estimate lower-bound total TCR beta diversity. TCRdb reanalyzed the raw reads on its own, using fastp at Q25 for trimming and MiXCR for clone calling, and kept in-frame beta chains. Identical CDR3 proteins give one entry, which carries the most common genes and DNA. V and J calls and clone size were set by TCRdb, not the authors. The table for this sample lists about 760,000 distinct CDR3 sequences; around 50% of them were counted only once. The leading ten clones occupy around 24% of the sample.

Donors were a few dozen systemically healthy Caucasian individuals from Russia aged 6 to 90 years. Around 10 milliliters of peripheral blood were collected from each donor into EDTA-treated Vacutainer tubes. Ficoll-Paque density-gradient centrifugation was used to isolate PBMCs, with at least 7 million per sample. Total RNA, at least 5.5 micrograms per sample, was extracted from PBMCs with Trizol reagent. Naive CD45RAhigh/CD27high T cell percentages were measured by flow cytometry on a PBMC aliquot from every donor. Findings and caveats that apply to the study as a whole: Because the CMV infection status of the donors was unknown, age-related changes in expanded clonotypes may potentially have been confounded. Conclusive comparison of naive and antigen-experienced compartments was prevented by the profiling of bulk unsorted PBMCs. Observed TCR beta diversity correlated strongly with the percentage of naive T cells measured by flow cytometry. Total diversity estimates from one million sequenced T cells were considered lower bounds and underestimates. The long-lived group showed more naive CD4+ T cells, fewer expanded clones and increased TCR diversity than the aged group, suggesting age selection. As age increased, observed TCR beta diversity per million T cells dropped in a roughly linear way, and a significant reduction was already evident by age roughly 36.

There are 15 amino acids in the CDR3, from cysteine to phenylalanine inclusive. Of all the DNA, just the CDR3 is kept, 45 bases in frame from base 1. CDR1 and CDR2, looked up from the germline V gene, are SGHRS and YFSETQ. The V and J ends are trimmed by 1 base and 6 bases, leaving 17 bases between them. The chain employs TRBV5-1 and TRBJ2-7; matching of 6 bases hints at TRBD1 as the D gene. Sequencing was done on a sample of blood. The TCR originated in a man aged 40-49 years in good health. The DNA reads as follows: TGCGCCAGCAGCTTGCCCCGGGACACCACCGGCGAGCAGTACTTC. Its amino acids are CASSLPRDTTGEQYF.